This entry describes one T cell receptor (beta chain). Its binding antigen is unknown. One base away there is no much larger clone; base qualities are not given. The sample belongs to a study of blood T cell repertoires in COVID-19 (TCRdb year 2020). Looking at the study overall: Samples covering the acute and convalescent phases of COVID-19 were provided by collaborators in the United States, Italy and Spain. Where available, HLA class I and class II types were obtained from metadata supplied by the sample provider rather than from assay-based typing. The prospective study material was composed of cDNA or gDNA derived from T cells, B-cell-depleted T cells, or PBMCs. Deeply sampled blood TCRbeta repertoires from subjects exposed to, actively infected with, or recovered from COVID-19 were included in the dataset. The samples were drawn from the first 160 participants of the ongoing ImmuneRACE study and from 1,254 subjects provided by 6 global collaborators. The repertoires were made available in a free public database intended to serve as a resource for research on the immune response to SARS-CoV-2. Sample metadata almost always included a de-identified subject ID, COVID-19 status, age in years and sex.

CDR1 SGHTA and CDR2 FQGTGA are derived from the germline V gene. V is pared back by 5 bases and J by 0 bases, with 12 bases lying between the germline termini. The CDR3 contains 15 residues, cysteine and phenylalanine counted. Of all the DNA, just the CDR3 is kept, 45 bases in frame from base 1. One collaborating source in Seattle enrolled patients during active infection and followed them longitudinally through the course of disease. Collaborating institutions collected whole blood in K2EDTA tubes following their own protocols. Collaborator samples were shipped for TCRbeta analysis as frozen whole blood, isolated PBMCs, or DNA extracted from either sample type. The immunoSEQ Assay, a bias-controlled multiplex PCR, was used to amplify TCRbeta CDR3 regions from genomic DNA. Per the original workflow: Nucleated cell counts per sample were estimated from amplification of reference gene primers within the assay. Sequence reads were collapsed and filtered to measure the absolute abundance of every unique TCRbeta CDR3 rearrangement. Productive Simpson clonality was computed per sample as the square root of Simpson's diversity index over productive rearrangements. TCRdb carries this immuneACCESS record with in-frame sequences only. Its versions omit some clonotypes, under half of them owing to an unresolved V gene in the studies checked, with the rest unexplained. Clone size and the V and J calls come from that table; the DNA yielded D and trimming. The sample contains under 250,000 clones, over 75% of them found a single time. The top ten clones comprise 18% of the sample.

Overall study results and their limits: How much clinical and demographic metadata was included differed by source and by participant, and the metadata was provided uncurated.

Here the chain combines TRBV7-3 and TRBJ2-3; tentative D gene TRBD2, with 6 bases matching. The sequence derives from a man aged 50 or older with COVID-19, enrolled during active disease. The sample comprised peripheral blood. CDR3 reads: CASSRTITSTDTQYF. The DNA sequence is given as TGTGCCAGCAGCCGGACTATCACTAGCACAGATACGCAGTATTTT.